These 18 T cell receptor beta chains were sequenced from one sample in a study of CD8+CD57+ T cells in acquired aplastic anemia (dated by TCRdb to the late 2010s). Broad study findings and their caveats: In patients, diversity was decreased in CD8+CD57+ cells compared with the total CD4+ and CD8+ cell pools.

Data came from an Illumina HiSeq 2000. Genomic DNA was used as template for profiling of TCR beta VDJ combinations and CDR3 sequences. Using fastp at Q25 and MiXCR, TCRdb reprocessed the public reads and kept productive beta chains. Identical CDR3 protein sequences are pooled into one entry, listed with their most common genes and DNA. The sample records over 15,000 distinct CDR3 sequences, less than 45% of which are singletons. The top ten constitute 86% of the sample. Antigens for these TCRs are unknown. Patients chosen for sequencing had shown expansion of CD8+CD57+ cells by flow cytometry. Sequencing was carried out using CD8+CD57+ T cells sorted from PBMCs. This specimen's cell subset or site label, interpreted: bead-enriched CD8+CD57+ effector memory T cells from SAA patients. The receptors stem from a human donor with aplastic anemia.

The chain is built from TRBV7-4 and TRBJ2-1; no firm D call. The germline V gene encodes CDR1 SGHVT and CDR2 SQSDAQ. The CDR3 extends over 13 amino acids. V gave up 4 bases and J gave up 7 bases, with 11 bases separating them. This chain's CDR3 is CASSSRLRNEQFF. CDR3 coding DNA: TGTGCCAGCAGCTCTCGTCTTCGAAATGAGCAGTTCTTC.

This clonotype was counted many times. The V gene is TRBV27, the J gene TRBJ1-2, with D perhaps matching TRBD1 (5 bases). Germline CDR1 is MNHEY and CDR2 is SMNVEV (reference sequence). This CDR3 has 13 amino acids. The ends were cut back, 6 bases at V and 4 bases at J, with 12 bases in the middle. CDR3 nucleotides: TGTGCCAGCAGCCAGTCAGGGTCCTATGGCTACACCTTC. It encodes CASSQSGSYGYTF.

The chain joins TRBV20-1 to TRBJ1-6; D possibly corresponds to TRBD1 (5 bases). In germline, CDR1 is DFQATT, CDR2 SNEGSKA (reference sequence). V lost 3 bases to trimming and J lost 10 bases, with 10 bases between them. CDR3 length: 12 amino acids. The CDR3 sequence is CSARRWDSPLHF. The CDR3 DNA reads TGCAGTGCTAGGCGATGGGACTCACCCCTCCACTTT.

This clonotype has a count of ten or more. The chain is built from TRBV10-2 and TRBJ2-7; TRBD1 matches at 9 bases. Germline assignment: CDR1 WSHSY and CDR2 SAAADI. The CDR3 length is 15 residues. Germline trimming cut 4 bases from V and 4 bases from J; bases unmatched to any gene: 8. CDR3 DNA: TGCGCCAGCAGTGCCGGGGACAGGGTCCGGTACGAGCAGTACTTC. It yields the protein CASSAGDRVRYEQYF.

This chain joins TRBV28 and TRBJ2-7, with D perhaps matching TRBD1 or TRBD2 (5 bases each). V was cut by 4 bases and J by 0 bases, with 10 bases left in between. Germline CDR1 reads MDHEN; CDR2 reads SYDVKM. The CDR3 loop spans 14 amino acids. The CDR3 loop reads CASSYRGSSYEQYF. For the CDR3, the DNA is TGTGCCAGCAGTTACCGGGGCAGCTCCTACGAGCAGTACTTC. The full variable domain, in which reference TRBV28 and TRBJ2-7 provide the parts outside the CDR3, is DVKVTQSSRYLVKRTGEKVFLECVQDMDHENMFWYRQDPGLGLRLIYFSYDVKMKEKGDIPEGYSVSREKKERFSLILESASTNQTSMYLCASSYRGSSYEQYFGPGTRLTVT.

This clonotype was picked up a small number of times. The V gene is TRBV24-1, the J gene TRBJ2-2, with TRBD1 identical over 8 bases. Trimming cost V 3 bases and J 4 bases; bases outside gene matches: 3. From germline, CDR1 is KGHDR and CDR2 SFDVKD. This CDR3 has 15 residues. The CDR3 sequence: CATSDRQGSTGELFF. CDR3 bases: TGTGCCACCAGTGATCGACAGGGGTCCACCGGGGAGCTGTTTTTT.

This chain connects TRBV20-1 to TRBJ2-7; unclear D gene. Trimming removed 2 bases at V and 5 bases at J, with 19 bases between. CDR3 size: 15 residues. Germline CDR1 reads DFQATT; CDR2 reads SNEGSKA (reference sequence). The CDR3 region has the DNA TGCAGTGCTAGATCCTTCGTAAGGAGTAGCAACGAGCAGTACTTC. Its protein product is CSARSFVRSSNEQYF.

V usage is TRBV5-6 and J usage is TRBJ2-7; 8 bases are a match to TRBD2. Germline CDR1 is SGHDT and CDR2 is YYEEEE. Trimming took 2 bases from V and 3 from J; bases not matched to a gene: 10. There are 16 residues in the CDR3. DNA of the CDR3: TGTGCCAGCAGCTTAGTGGGAACTAGCGGATTCTACGAGCAGTACTTC. It is translated as CASSLVGTSGFYEQYF.

The genes are TRBV5-5 and TRBJ2-7; tentative D call: TRBD1 (6 bases). Germline loops: CDR1 SGHKS, CDR2 YYEKEE (reference sequence). CDR3 length equals 14 residues. With 1 base removed from V and 4 bases from J, the gap between germline ends came to 12 bases. The CDR3, as DNA: TGTGCCAGCAGCTTGTACAGGGAGAGATACGAGCAGTACTTC. Protein: CASSLYRERYEQYF.

The chain has TRBV10-1 and TRBJ1-1; D unresolved. V was trimmed by 4 bases and J by 0 bases, leaving 6 bases between them. Germline V gives CDR1 WNHNN, CDR2 SYGVQD (reference sequence). The CDR3 contains 13 residues. The CDR3 DNA reads as TGCGCCAGCAGTGCACAGATGAACACTGAAGCTTTCTTT. It is translated as CASSAQMNTEAFF.

This clonotype has just a few counts. The rearrangement joins TRBV9 to TRBJ2-7; D gene uncertain. Per germline, CDR1 SGDLS and CDR2 YYNGEE. The CDR3 length is 13 residues. Trimming pared 0 bases from V and 4 bases from J, leaving 8 bases between. The CDR3 protein is CASSVGQTYEQYF. Written as DNA, the CDR3 is TGTGCCAGCAGCGTAGGCCAAACTTACGAGCAGTACTTC.

This clonotype occurred a few times. The chain employs TRBV10-3 and TRBJ2-3; 8 nucleotides line up with TRBD1. Germline V gene lookup returns CDR1 ENHRY and CDR2 SYGVKD. V shed 6 bases and J 1 base; nucleotides not matched to a gene: 9. The CDR3 loop spans 16 amino acids. CDR3 in amino acids: CAIRETGVFGTDTQYF. CDR3 DNA: TGTGCCATCAGGGAGACAGGGGTTTTTGGCACAGATACGCAGTATTTT.

V gene TRBV4-1 combines with J gene TRBJ1-1; D might be TRBD1 (5 bases). This CDR3 has 16 residues. Germline-derived CDR1 and CDR2 are MGHRA and YSYEKL. V was clipped by 1 base and J by 2 bases, with 14 bases between them. CDR3 DNA sequence: TGCGCCAGCAGCCAAGGAAGAGGGAGGACAAACACTGAAGCTTTCTTT. Protein sequence: CASSQGRGRTNTEAFF.

The V gene is TRBV6-1, the J gene TRBJ2-3; D assignment may be TRBD1 or TRBD2 (6 bases each). V lost 7 bases and J lost 6, with 14 bases in between. The CDR3 covers 13 residues. Germline V gene lookup returns CDR1 MNHNS and CDR2 SASEGT. CDR3 DNA: TGTGCCAGCACCGGAACAGGGACTGATACGCAGTATTTT. Translated, it gives CASTGTGTDTQYF.

Points on this clonotype: This could be a read error, since a much larger clone is one nucleotide away. The chain uses TRBV5-1 and TRBJ2-2, with 11 positions matching TRBD2. The trim removed 4 bases at V and 4 bases at J, leaving 12 bases unmatched. Germline V gene data show CDR1 as SGHRS and CDR2 as YFSETQ. The length of the CDR3 is 18 residues. The CDR3 region is CASSKETSGEFCTGELFF. For the CDR3, the DNA is TGCGCCAGCAGCAAGGAGACTAGCGGGGAATTCTGCACCGGGGAGCTGTTTTTT.

The sample holds a few counts of this clonotype. The chain has TRBV24-1 and TRBJ1-1; tentatively, D is TRBD1 (5 bases). CDR1 is KGHDR and CDR2 is SFDVKD in the germline V gene. CDR3 length: 14 amino acids. The V and J ends lost 5 bases and 3 bases respectively, with 12 bases between them. The CDR3 coding sequence is TGTGCCACCAGTGGGTCCGGGGGGTACACTGAAGCTTTCTTT. It translates to CATSGSGGYTEAFF.

The rearrangement uses TRBV10-1 and TRBJ2-3, with D perhaps matching TRBD1 or TRBD2 (5 bases each). Per germline, CDR1 WNHNN and CDR2 SYGVQD (reference sequence). The CDR3 length is 13 residues. Trimming took off 4 bases at V and 11 bases at J, with 16 bases between the two ends. CDR3 nucleotide sequence: TGCGCCAGCAGTGGTCGGGACCCCGAGGGGCAGTATTTT. Translated: CASSGRDPEGQYF.

A note on this clonotype: No conserved phenylalanine or tryptophan ends this CDR3, so it is likely a read error. The V and J genes are TRBV12-3 or TRBV12-4 and TRBJ2-7; the match to TRBD2 covers 9 bases. This CDR3 contains 15 residues. V was pared by 6 bases and J by 2 bases, with 8 bases of the junction left unmatched. The CDR3 here is CASSFGTSSTYEQYL. The CDR3 nucleotides are TGTGCCAGCAGCTTCGGGACTAGCAGTACCTACGAGCAGTACCTC.